Described below is a single T cell receptor beta chain sequence and its context. Its antigen is currently unknown. At one boundary the junction diverges from the germline segment, which might be a read error. The CDR3 runs 13 residues. The sample originates from a study of T cells in Graves' hyperthyroidism and ophthalmopathy. Disease duration was under 3 months in the ophthalmopathy patients, who also had a Clinical Activity Score of at least 3 and a NOSPECS grade of at least 4. PBMCs came from around 9.7 ml fresh peripheral blood. Study conclusions and caveats: Blood also held most thyroid clonotypes expanded beyond 0.001.

Amplification yielded TCR beta CDR3 regions, with RNA transcripts as the source. HTBI primers drove first-round RT-PCR of the TCR CDR3. TCRdb reprocessed the multiplex PCR reads via MiXCR and lists one record per CDR3 protein. The sample includes 620,000 or so distinct CDR3 sequences, roughly 15% of them seen just once. The receptor's source is a woman between 50 and 59 years old with Graves' ophthalmopathy. Sequenced: blood. The rearrangement links TRBV12-3 or TRBV12-4 to TRBJ1-1, with D hard to call. CDR3 sequence (DNA): TGTACCAGCAGTACGGCCCTAAACACTGAAGCTTTCTTT. Translation: CTSSTALNTEAFF.